The T cell receptor (beta chain) under discussion was sequenced for a study of immune heterogeneity within non-small cell lung tumors. Study-level points and caveats: Some T-cell receptor beta clonotypes occurred at high frequency. These high-frequency clonotypes were largely distinct between individual patients.

Bulk tumor genomic DNA (about 600 ng per sample) served as template. Biopsies that were spaced far apart were taken, several per primary tumor, during surgery. The study enrolled patients with untreated, newly diagnosed non-small cell lung cancer who underwent curative surgery. This clonotype was counted between two and nine times. Its antigen is currently unknown. The CDR3 length is 15 residues. V lost 8 bases, J lost 1 base, and 17 bases lay in between. CDR1 and CDR2 from the germline V gene are MNHNS and SASEGT. Multiplex PCR (32 V and 13 J primers) was used to amplify the TCR beta CDR3. TCRdb reprocessed the multiplex PCR reads with MiXCR, giving one entry per CDR3 protein. Among some 22,000 distinct CDR3 sequences listed, approximately 30% were seen once.

The gene calls are TRBV6-1 and TRBJ1-1; no clear D gene. The sample comprised lung tumor tissue. The TCR comes from a man aged 35-49 years with non-small cell lung cancer. In nucleotides, the CDR3 is TGTGCCAGCGGGTCGGAGAGGCTACGGAACACTGAAGCTTTCTTT. It codes for CASGSERLRNTEAFF.